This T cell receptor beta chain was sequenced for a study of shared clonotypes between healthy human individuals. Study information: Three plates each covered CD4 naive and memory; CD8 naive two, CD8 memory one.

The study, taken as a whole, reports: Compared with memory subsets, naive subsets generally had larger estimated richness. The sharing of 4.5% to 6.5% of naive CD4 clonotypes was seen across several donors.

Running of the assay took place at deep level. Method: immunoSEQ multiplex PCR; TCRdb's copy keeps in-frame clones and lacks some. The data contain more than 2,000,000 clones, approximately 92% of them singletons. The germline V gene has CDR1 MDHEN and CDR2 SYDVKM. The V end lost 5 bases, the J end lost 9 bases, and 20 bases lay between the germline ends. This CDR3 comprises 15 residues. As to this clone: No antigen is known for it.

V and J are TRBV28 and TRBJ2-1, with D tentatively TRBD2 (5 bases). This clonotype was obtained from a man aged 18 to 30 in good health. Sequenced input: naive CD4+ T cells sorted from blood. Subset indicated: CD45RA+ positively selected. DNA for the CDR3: TGTGCCAGCAGTCTGGAGACATTACTAGTCGTTGAGCAGTTCTTC. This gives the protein CASSLETLLVVEQFF.